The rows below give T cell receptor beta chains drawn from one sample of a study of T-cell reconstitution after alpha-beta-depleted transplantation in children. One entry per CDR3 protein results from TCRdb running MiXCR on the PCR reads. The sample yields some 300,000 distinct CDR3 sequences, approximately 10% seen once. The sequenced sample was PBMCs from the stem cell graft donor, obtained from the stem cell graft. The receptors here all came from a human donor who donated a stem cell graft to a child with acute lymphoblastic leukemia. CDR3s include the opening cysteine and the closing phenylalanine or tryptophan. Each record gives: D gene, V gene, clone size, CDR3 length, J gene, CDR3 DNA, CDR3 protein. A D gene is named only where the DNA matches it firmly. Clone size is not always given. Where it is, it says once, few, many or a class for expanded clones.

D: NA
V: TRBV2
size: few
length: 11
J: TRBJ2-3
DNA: TGTGCCAGCACCAAAGGGTATACGCAGTATTTT
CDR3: CASTKGYTQYF

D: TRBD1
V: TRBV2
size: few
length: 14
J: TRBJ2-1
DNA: TGTGCCAGCAGAGACAGGGGATCCTACAATGAGCAGTTCTTC
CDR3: CASRDRGSYNEQFF

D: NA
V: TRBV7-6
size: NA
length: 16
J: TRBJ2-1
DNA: TGTGCCAGCAGCTTAACAACCTCTAGCGCCACCAATGAGCAGTTCTTC
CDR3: CASSLTTSSATNEQFF

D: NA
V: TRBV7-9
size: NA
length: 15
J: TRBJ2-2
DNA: TGTGCCAGCAGCTCGGGACTTTGGGGCACCGGGGAGCTGTTTTTT
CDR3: CASSSGLWGTGELFF

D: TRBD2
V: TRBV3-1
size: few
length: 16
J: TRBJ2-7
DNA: TGTGCCAGCAGCCCTGTATCTAGCGGGAGTATCTACGAGCAGTACTTC
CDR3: CASSPVSSGSIYEQYF

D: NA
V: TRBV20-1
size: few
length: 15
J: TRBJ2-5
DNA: TGCAGTGCTAGTCTCTGGGCTGGCCCGCGGGAGACCCAGTACTTC
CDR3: CSASLWAGPRETQYF

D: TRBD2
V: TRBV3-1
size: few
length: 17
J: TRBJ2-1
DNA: TGTGCCAGCAGTCATCTCCCTAGCGGGAGGGTTTCGGGGCCTCAGTTCTTC
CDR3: CASSHLPSGRVSGPQFF

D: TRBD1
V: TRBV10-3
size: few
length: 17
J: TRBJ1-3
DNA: TGTGCCATCAGCTCACCTACCGGGACAGTTTCTGGAAACACCATATATTTT
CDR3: CAISSPTGTVSGNTIYF

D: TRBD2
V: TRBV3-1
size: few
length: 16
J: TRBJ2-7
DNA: TGTGCCAGCAGCCAAGATCGGGGCGGGAGAGCCAACGAGCAGTACTTC
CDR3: CASSQDRGGRANEQYF

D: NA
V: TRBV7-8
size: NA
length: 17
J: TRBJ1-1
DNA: TGTGCCAGCAGCTTAGACATAGCGGAAGGAATGAACACTGAAGCTTTCTTT
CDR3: CASSLDIAEGMNTEAFF

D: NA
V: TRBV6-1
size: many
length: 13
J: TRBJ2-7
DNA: TGTCCCAGCCTCTCGGGTAGCTCTCGTGAGCAGTACTTC
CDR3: CPSLSGSSREQYF

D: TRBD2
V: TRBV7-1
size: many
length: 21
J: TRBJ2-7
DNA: TGTGCCAGCAGCGAGGCAGCACGGACTAGCGGCTCCCTTGGGTACGCCTACGAGCAGTACTTC
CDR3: CASSEAARTSGSLGYAYEQYF

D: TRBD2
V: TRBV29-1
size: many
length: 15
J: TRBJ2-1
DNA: TGCAGCGTTGGGTTCGTGGCGGGAGGGCCGGGGGAGCAGTTCTTC
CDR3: CSVGFVAGGPGEQFF

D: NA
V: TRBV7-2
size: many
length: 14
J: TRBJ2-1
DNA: TGTGCCAGCAGCTTTACCGGGAGCAACAATGAGCAGTTCTTC
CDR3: CASSFTGSNNEQFF

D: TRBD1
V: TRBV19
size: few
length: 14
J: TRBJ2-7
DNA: TGTGCCAGTAGTCCTCGACAGGGGAGCCACGAGCAGTACTTC
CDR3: CASSPRQGSHEQYF

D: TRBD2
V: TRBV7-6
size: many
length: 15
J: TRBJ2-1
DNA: TGTGCCAGCAGCCCTAGCGGGCTAATTTACAATGAGCAGTTCTTC
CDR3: CASSPSGLIYNEQFF

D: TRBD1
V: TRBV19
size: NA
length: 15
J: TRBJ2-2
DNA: TGTGCCAGTAGTATGGGTACAGGGGTGGGCGGGGAGCTGTTTTTT
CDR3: CASSMGTGVGGELFF

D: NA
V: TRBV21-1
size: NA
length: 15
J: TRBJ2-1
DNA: TGTGCCAGCAGCAAAGCCAGGACGTGGAACAATGAGCAGTTCTTC
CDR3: CASSKARTWNNEQFF

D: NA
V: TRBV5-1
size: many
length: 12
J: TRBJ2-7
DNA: TGCGCCAGCAGCCCTGACACCTACGAGCAGTACTTC
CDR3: CASSPDTYEQYF

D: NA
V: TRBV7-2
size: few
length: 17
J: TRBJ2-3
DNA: TGTGCCAGCAGCTTAGGTTCCTGGGGGAGTGGCACAGATACGCAGTATTTT
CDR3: CASSLGSWGSGTDTQYF

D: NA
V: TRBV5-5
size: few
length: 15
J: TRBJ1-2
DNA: TGTGCCAGCAGCTTGGGTGACATTAGGAACTATGGCTACACCTTC
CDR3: CASSLGDIRNYGYTF

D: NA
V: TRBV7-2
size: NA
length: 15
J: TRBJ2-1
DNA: TGTGCCAGCAGCTTGGGGGGGCCGGTTCGGGGCCGTGCGTTCTTC
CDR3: CASSLGGPVRGRAFF

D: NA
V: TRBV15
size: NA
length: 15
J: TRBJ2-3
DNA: TGTGCCACCAGCAGAGTAGGGGCCCCCACAGATACGCAGTATTTT
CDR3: CATSRVGAPTDTQYF

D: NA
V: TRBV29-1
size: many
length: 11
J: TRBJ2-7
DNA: TGCAGCGTTGAAGTCTTGGGAGAGCAGTACTTC
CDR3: CSVEVLGEQYF

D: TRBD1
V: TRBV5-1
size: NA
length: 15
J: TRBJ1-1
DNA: TGCGCCAGCAGCCTACAGGGGCGGGAGAACACTGAAGCTTTCTTT
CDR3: CASSLQGRENTEAFF

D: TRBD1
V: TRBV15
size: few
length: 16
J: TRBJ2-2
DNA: TGTGCCACCAGCAGAGATCAAGGGGGCGCGGGCGGGGAGCTGTTTTTT
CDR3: CATSRDQGGAGGELFF

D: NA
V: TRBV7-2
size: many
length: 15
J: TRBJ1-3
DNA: TGTGCCAGCAGCTTATGGGGGAGCTCTGGAAACACCATATATTTT
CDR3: CASSLWGSSGNTIYF

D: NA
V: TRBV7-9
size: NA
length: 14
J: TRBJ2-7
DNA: TGTGCCAGCAGCTTAGGGGTTGGGGGCTACGAGCAGTACTTC
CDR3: CASSLGVGGYEQYF

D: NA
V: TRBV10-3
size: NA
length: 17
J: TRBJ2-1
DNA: TGTGCCATCAGTGACACTGGACCGCTGAGCTCCTACAATGAGCAGTTCTTC
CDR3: CAISDTGPLSSYNEQFF

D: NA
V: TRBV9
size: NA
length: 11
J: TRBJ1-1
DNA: TGTGCCAGCAGCGGGGACGGTGAAGCTTTCTTT
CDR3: CASSGDGEAFF

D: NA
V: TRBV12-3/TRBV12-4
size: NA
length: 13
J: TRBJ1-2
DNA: TGTGCCAGCAGTTTATTGACAGCGAGTGGCTACACCTTC
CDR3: CASSLLTASGYTF

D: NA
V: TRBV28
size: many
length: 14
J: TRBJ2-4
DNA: TGTGCCAGCAGTCTCCGGGCTAGGGGGGACATTCAGTACTTC
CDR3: CASSLRARGDIQYF

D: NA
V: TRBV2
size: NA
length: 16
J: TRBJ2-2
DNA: TGTGCCAGCAGTGAATTAGGCGGAAGTAACACCGGGGAGCTGTTTTTT
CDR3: CASSELGGSNTGELFF

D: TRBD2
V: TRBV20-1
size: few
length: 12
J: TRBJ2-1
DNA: TGCAGTGCCGAACTAGCGTACAATGAGCAGTTCTTC
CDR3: CSAELAYNEQFF

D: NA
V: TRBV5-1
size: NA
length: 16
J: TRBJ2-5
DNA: TGCGCCAGCAGCTTGGATGGGGTTCAGGTACAAGAGACCCAGTACTTC
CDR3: CASSLDGVQVQETQYF

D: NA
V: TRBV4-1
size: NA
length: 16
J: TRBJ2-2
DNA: TGCGCCAGCAGCCGCCTCATGGGGACCAAAACCGGGGAGCTGTTTTTT
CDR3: CASSRLMGTKTGELFF

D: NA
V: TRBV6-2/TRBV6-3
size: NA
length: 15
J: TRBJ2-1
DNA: TGTGCCAGCAGTCCAGAACCGGACTTAACCGGGGGGCAGTTCTTC
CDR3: CASSPEPDLTGGQFF

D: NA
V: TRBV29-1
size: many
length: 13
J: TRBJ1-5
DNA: TGCAGCGTTGAAGTGCAACCGGGGCAGCCCCAGCATTTT
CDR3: CSVEVQPGQPQHF